The sequence of this T cell receptor (beta chain) was determined in a study of beta chain features in type 1 diabetes. General study points: Cells expressing TCR highly could be over-represented by cDNA sequencing. Comparison showed that naive, central memory and Treg TCRB repertoires appeared more similar among patients than among healthy donors. Type 1 diabetes patients showed fewer insertions and more deletions at VDJ junctions.

V gave up 6 bases and J gave up 7 bases, with 12 bases separating them. Germline V gene sequence: CDR1 DFQATT, CDR2 SNEGSKA (reference sequence). The CDR3 has 11 amino acids. The entirety of the isolated RNA underwent reverse transcription, so expressed TCRB transcripts were sequenced. The method was immunoSEQ multiplex PCR; TCRdb's version includes in-frame clones alone and lacks a portion of them. The sample shows about 320,000 clones, about 15% of them seen only once. A sort by CD45RO/CCR7/CD25/CD127/CD95/CD27 yielded CD4+ naive, central memory, regulatory and stem cell-like memory cells. Sample share makes this clone medium-sized. Its cognate antigen is unknown.

This clonotype was obtained from a man aged 30 to 39 in good health. This chain links TRBV20-1 with TRBJ1-1; no reliable D call. The sample taken for sequencing was central memory CD4+ T cells from blood. The CDR3 region is CSAQPTGEAFF. The CDR3 DNA follows: TGCAGTGCACAGCCCACGGGTGAAGCTTTCTTT.